This TCR beta chain was retrieved from a study of early T cells in non-severe SARS-CoV-2 infection. Study-wide background: Sequencing used unsorted whole-blood bulk RNA, so chains lack pairing.

Individual cDNA molecules each received unique molecular identifiers attached to them. Via MiXCR, TCRdb re-called the 5' RACE reads, giving one row per CDR3 protein. Among 65,000 to 95,000 distinct CDR3 sequences listed, less than 15% were seen once. This clonotype has a handful of counts. Its antigen is currently unknown. Per germline, CDR1 SGHDT and CDR2 YYEEEE. V was pared by 2 bases and J by 4 bases, with 6 bases between. The CDR3 consists of 13 residues. Study-wide results and caveats: Matching against VDJdb likely underestimated virus-specific expansions, favoring anti-spike CD8.

This material consisted of whole blood, taken at baseline. This TCR was recovered from an adult who was a healthcare worker with PCR-confirmed SARS-CoV-2 infection or an uninfected control (not recorded which). The donor label of this sample is uncertain. V usage is TRBV5-6 and J usage is TRBJ2-2; no firm D call. In DNA, the CDR3 is TGTGCCAGCAGCTTTTCCCCCACCGGGGAGCTGTTTTTT. It is translated as CASSFSPTGELFF. Combining the CDR3 with reference TRBV5-6 and TRBJ2-2 gives the whole variable domain DAGVTQSPTHLIKTRGQQVTLRCSPKSGHDTVSWYQQALGQGPQFIFQYYEEEERQRGNFPDRFSGHQFPNYSSELNVNALLLGDSALYLCASSFSPTGELFFGEGSRLTVL.